These 26 T cell receptor beta chains were all obtained from the same sample, sequenced in a study of blood T cell repertoires in COVID-19. Repertoires were generated with immunoSEQ multiplex PCR, while TCRdb's copy carries only in-frame clones and drops some. The sample has around 290,000 clones; 80% to 90% are singletons. What was sequenced was peripheral blood. The receptor source for this set is a man aged 35 to 55 with acute or convalescent COVID-19.

This clone appeared a single time. V usage is TRBV20-1 and J usage is TRBJ1-1; no clear D gene. V was cut by 4 bases and J by 8 bases, with 11 bases left in between. Germline V gives CDR1 DFQATT, CDR2 SNEGSKA (reference sequence). CDR3 length equals 11 residues. The CDR3 is CSATNTREAFF. The CDR3 coding sequence is TGCAGTGCTACTAATACTCGCGAAGCTTTCTTT.

The genes are TRBV12-3 or TRBV12-4 and TRBJ2-1, with no clear D. V shed 5 bases and J shed 4 bases, with 9 bases lying between them. The CDR3 spans 13 residues. The CDR3 nucleotides are TGTGCCAGCAGTACTGACACGTACAATGAGCAGTTCTTC. It yields the protein CASSTDTYNEQFF.

V usage is TRBV6-1 and J usage is TRBJ1-2; maybe TRBD1 (5 bases). The CDR3 length is 14 residues. From germline, CDR1 is MNHNS and CDR2 SASEGT. V was shortened by 2 bases and J by 3 bases, with 10 bases between the two germline ends. For the CDR3, the DNA is TGTGCCAGCAGTGAATTGGGGCACGACTATGGCTACACCTTC. Protein product: CASSELGHDYGYTF.

This sequence joins TRBV6-5 and TRBJ1-2, with D unresolved. V dropped 6 bases and J dropped 3 bases, with 8 bases sitting between them. This CDR3 has 12 residues. Germline values: CDR1 MNHEY, CDR2 SVGAGI. CDR3 protein: CASRKEYYGYTF. Written as DNA, the CDR3 is TGTGCCAGCAGAAAGGAGTACTATGGCTACACCTTC.

The CDR3 reads CASSLMGGVGNEAFF. CDR3 DNA: TGTGCCAGCAGCCTTATGGGAGGGGTCGGGAATGAAGCTTTCTTT. The chain recombines TRBV7-6 with TRBJ1-1; a possible D gene is TRBD1 (5 bases). Trimming took off 5 bases at V and 7 bases at J, with 20 bases between the two ends. This CDR3 comprises 15 residues. From germline, CDR1 is SGHVS and CDR2 FNYEAQ.

The rearrangement links TRBV5-4 to TRBJ2-3; TRBD1 matches 11 bases. CDR3 length equals 14 residues. Germline V gene sequence: CDR1 SGHNT, CDR2 YYREEE (reference sequence). Trimming removed 5 bases from V and 2 bases from J; junction bases left unmatched: 1. In DNA, the CDR3 is TGTGCCAGCAGAGGACAGGGGGCCACAGATACGCAGTATTTT. Protein product: CASRGQGATDTQYF.

Here the CDR3 DNA reads TGTGCCACCAGAGACAGCCTGAACACTGAAGCTTTCTTT. Residues: CATRDSLNTEAFF. The chain recombines TRBV24-1 with TRBJ1-1; a weak D match, TRBD1 (5 bases). Germline lookup yields CDR1 KGHDR and CDR2 SFDVKD. The ends were cut back, 7 bases at V and 0 bases at J, with 8 bases in the middle. This CDR3 comprises 13 residues.

The V gene is TRBV5-8, the J gene TRBJ2-3; possibly TRBD2 for D (6 bases). This CDR3 region has 16 residues. Germline values: CDR1 SGHTS, CDR2 YDEGEE. Between the trimmed V and J ends, which lost 0 bases and 0 bases, there was a span of 11 bases. CDR3 region: CASSLAGTPSTDTQYF. DNA of the CDR3: TGTGCCAGCAGCTTGGCCGGGACTCCTAGCACAGATACGCAGTATTTT. Supplemented by reference TRBV5-8 and TRBJ2-3, the full variable domain reads EAGVTQSPTHLIKTRGQQATLRCSPISGHTSVYWYQQALGLGLQFLLWYDEGEERNRGNFPPRFSGRQFPNYSSELNVNALELEDSALYLCASSLAGTPSTDTQYFGPGTRLTVL.

This chain connects TRBV6-5 to TRBJ1-1; D unclear. The CDR3 consists of 14 residues. In germline, CDR1 is MNHEY, CDR2 SVGAGI. The V and J ends lost 8 bases and 0 bases respectively, with 13 bases between them. The CDR3 DNA reads as TGTGCCAGCGGCGACGGGTCTTTGAACACTGAAGCTTTCTTT. Its translation is CASGDGSLNTEAFF.

This rearrangement joins TRBV6-1 to TRBJ2-3, with no clear D. This CDR3 is 14 amino acids long. Germline values: CDR1 MNHNS, CDR2 SASEGT. V was shortened by 0 bases and J by 2 bases, with 6 bases between the two germline ends. CDR3 sequence: CASSEAAVTDTQYF. The CDR3 bases are TGTGCCAGCAGTGAAGCGGCAGTCACAGATACGCAGTATTTT.

The rearrangement links TRBV5-1 to TRBJ1-2; TRBD1 matches at 9 bases. CDR3 length: 16 amino acids. Germline CDR1 and CDR2: SGHRS and YFSETQ. Trimming removed 2 bases from V and 4 bases from J; junction bases left unmatched: 9. The DNA of the CDR3 is TGCGCCAGCAGCTTTTCCGGGACAGGGTTTTTCTATGGCTACACCTTC. As protein: CASSFSGTGFFYGYTF.

The chain recombines TRBV6-4 with TRBJ2-5; D is ambiguous. V lost 8 bases to trimming and J lost 5 bases, with 3 bases between them. CDR1 and CDR2 (germline): MRHNA, SNTAGT. There are 9 residues in the CDR3. The chain's CDR3 is CASRETQYF. The CDR3 bases are TGTGCCAGCCGGGAGACCCAGTACTTC.

The chain carries TRBV6-2 or TRBV6-3 and TRBJ1-1, with D possibly TRBD1 on 5 matching bases. Germline V gives CDR1 MNHEY, CDR2 SVGEGT. This CDR3 comprises 15 residues. V was pared by 4 bases and J by 0 bases, with 12 bases between. CDR3 loop: CASSWGGIMNTEAFF. Written as DNA, the CDR3 is TGTGCCAGCAGTTGGGGGGGGATTATGAACACTGAAGCTTTCTTT.

The sample holds a few counts of this clone. The J gene is TRBJ1-1, the V gene TRBV5-1; D may be TRBD1 (6 bases). Trimming left V 6 bases short and J 6 bases short, with 18 bases between. The CDR3 covers 14 residues. CDR1 and CDR2 from the germline V gene are SGHRS and YFSETQ. CDR3 sequence (DNA): TGCGCCAGCAAAGTCGAGGGGGTGAGGGCTGAAGCTTTCTTT. The encoded protein is CASKVEGVRAEAFF. Together with reference TRBV5-1 and TRBJ1-1, the CDR3 gives the full variable domain: KAGVTQTPRYLIKTRGQQVTLSCSPISGHRSVSWYQQTPGQGLQFLFEYFSETQRNKGNFPGRFSGRQFSNSRSEMNVSTLELGDSALYLCASKVEGVRAEAFFGQGTRLTVV.

This clone has just one count. The gene calls are TRBV11-2 and TRBJ1-6; maybe TRBD1 (5 bases). Germline loops: CDR1 SGHAT, CDR2 FQNNGV. With 2 bases removed from V and 4 bases from J, the gap between germline ends came to 12 bases. The CDR3 loop spans 16 amino acids. This CDR3 reads CASSLLAGSYNSPLHF. CDR3 DNA: TGTGCCAGCAGCTTATTGGCAGGGTCTTATAATTCACCCCTCCACTTT.

J is TRBJ1-2 and V is TRBV12-3 or TRBV12-4, with no clear D. Trimming pared 4 bases from V and 3 bases from J, leaving 9 bases between. The CDR3 is 13 amino acids. The CDR3 spells CASSSREDYGYTF. The CDR3 nucleotides read TGTGCCAGCAGTTCCCGGGAAGACTATGGCTACACCTTC.

The chain is built from TRBV5-1 and TRBJ1-1; D is ambiguous. This CDR3 comprises 14 residues. The germline V and J ends were trimmed by 1 base and 4 bases, with 11 bases remaining between them. Germline CDR1 SGHRS, CDR2 YFSETQ. In DNA form, the CDR3 reads TGCGCCAGCAGCTTGACTACTCCGGCCACTGAAGCTTTCTTT. Amino acid sequence: CASSLTTPATEAFF.

J is TRBJ1-2 and V is TRBV12-3 or TRBV12-4; D ambiguous. Trimming took 5 bases from V and 5 from J, leaving 9 bases between them. The CDR3 has 12 amino acids. CDR3 nucleotides: TGTGCCAGCAGTCCCCGGAGGTATGGCTACACCTTC. It translates to CASSPRRYGYTF.

This rearrangement joins TRBV5-5 to TRBJ2-3, with D possibly being TRBD1 (6 bases). This CDR3 region has 17 residues. The V end lost 0 bases, the J end lost 8 bases, and 22 bases lay between the germline ends. Germline CDR1 is SGHKS and CDR2 is YYEKEE (reference sequence). The CDR3 coding sequence is TGTGCCAGCAGCTTGGCAACGGACAGTCAATTTACCGGTACGCAGTATTTT. This gives the protein CASSLATDSQFTGTQYF.

The chain joins TRBV19 to TRBJ1-1, with 9 bases that match TRBD1. The germline gives CDR1 LNHDA, CDR2 SQIVND (reference sequence). The CDR3 covers 15 residues. V dropped 0 bases and J dropped 4; count of bases not matched to a gene: 3. CDR3 sequence: CASSIDWTGATEAFF. CDR3 nucleotides: TGTGCCAGTAGTATAGATTGGACAGGGGCCACTGAAGCTTTCTTT.

The J gene is TRBJ1-3, the V gene TRBV7-2; no clear D gene. The CDR3 length is 13 residues. CDR1 and CDR2 from the germline V gene are SGHTA and FQGNSA. Trimming removed 6 bases from V and 0 bases from J, with 6 bases in between. For the CDR3, the DNA is TGTGCCAGCAGGGTCAGCTCTGGAAACACCATATATTTT. Translated: CASRVSSGNTIYF.

The chain couples TRBV18 to TRBJ2-6, with 9 positions matching TRBD1. The V gene's germline CDR1 is KGHSH and CDR2 LQKENI. The J segment lost 4 bases and the V segment lost 5 bases, leaving 6 bases of the junction unmatched. The CDR3 covers 16 residues. The CDR3 loop reads CASSSGTGSGANVLTF. CDR3 sequence (DNA): TGTGCCAGCTCATCCGGGACAGGGTCCGGGGCCAACGTCCTGACTTTC.

The V call is TRBV19, the J call TRBJ2-1; TRBD1 matches 8 bases. The CDR3 sequence is 15 residues long. Trimming at V came to 0 bases and at J to 3 bases, leaving 1 base not matched to a gene. Germline V gives CDR1 LNHDA, CDR2 SQIVND (reference sequence). The CDR3 region has the DNA TGTGCCAGTAGTATAGAAACAGGGGGCTACAATGAGCAGTTCTTC. The encoded protein is CASSIETGGYNEQFF. Based on the CDR3 plus reference TRBV19 and TRBJ2-1, the full variable domain is DGGITQSPKYLFRKEGQNVTLSCEQNLNHDAMYWYRQDPGQGLRLIYYSQIVNDFQKGDIAEGYSVSREKKESFPLTVTSAQKNPTAFYLCASSIETGGYNEQFFGPGTRLTVL.

V and J are TRBV19 and TRBJ1-2, with D unresolved. Trimming took off 5 bases at V and 6 bases at J, with 16 bases between the two ends. The CDR3 consists of 14 residues. Germline values: CDR1 LNHDA, CDR2 SQIVND (reference sequence). The CDR3 DNA reads as TGTGCCAGTAGTGGCCAGGTTCCAAGGAATGGCTACACCTTC. Amino acids: CASSGQVPRNGYTF.

The rearrangement uses TRBV2 and TRBJ1-6, with unresolved D. Germline V gives CDR1 SNHLY, CDR2 FYNNEI. V shed 1 base and J shed 12 bases, with 10 bases lying between them. CDR3 length equals 13 residues. The CDR3 sequence: CASSEGSLIPLHF. CDR3 nucleotides: TGTGCCAGCAGTGAAGGCAGTTTGATACCCCTCCACTTT.

The chain combines TRBV19 with TRBJ1-2, with TRBD1 identical over 8 bases. The trim removed 0 bases at V and 0 bases at J, leaving 6 bases unmatched. This CDR3 contains 17 residues. CDR1 and CDR2 from the germline V gene are LNHDA and SQIVND (reference sequence). The CDR3 region is CASSIDRWTGPNYGYTF. The CDR3, as DNA: TGTGCCAGTAGTATAGATCGCTGGACAGGGCCTAACTATGGCTACACCTTC.